These T cell receptor beta chains were read from a single sample in a study of blood T cell repertoires in COVID-19. Measured with immunoSEQ multiplex PCR; TCRdb has only the in-frame clones, and not every one. This table holds some 190,000 clones, more than 75% found once. Sequencing was done on a sample of peripheral blood. The receptors originated from a person between 65 and 79 years old with COVID-19, enrolled during active disease. CDR3s include the opening cysteine and the closing phenylalanine or tryptophan. D genes are given only for firm matches. Clone size is stated in some rows and not others, as once, few, many or a class when expanded.

len,abundance,j_gene,v_gene,d_gene,CDR3aa,CDR3nt
17,once,TRBJ2-3,TRBV5-8,-,CASSPGLSTWTTDTQYF,TGTGCCAGCAGCCCAGGTTTGAGCACTTGGACAACAGATACGCAGTATTTT
20,-,TRBJ2-1,TRBV7-3,TRBD2,CASSLKGSSSSGGLSNEQFF,TGTGCCAGCAGCTTAAAGGGCTCTAGTTCTAGCGGGGGGTTAAGCAATGAGCAGTTCTTC
13,-,TRBJ2-3,TRBV7-2,-,CASSRQGTDTQYF,TGTGCCAGCAGCAGGCAGGGGACAGATACGCAGTATTTT
16,-,TRBJ1-1,TRBV7-6,TRBD1,CASSAQPGQLVTEAFF,TGTGCCAGCAGCGCCCAACCGGGACAGTTGGTGACTGAAGCTTTCTTT
14,-,TRBJ2-7,TRBV18,TRBD1,CASSQGQGIYEQYF,TGTGCCAGCTCACAGGGACAGGGTATCTACGAGCAGTACTTC
14,-,TRBJ2-7,TRBV19,TRBD1,CASSLLDRGGEQYF,TGTGCCAGTAGTTTACTGGACAGGGGGGGCGAGCAGTACTTC
15,-,TRBJ2-1,TRBV19,TRBD1,CASTLLGTGSNEQFF,TGTGCCAGTACCCTCCTGGGGACAGGCTCCAATGAGCAGTTCTTC
14,-,TRBJ2-1,TRBV3-1/TRBV3-2,-,CASSQDVQNNEQFF,TGTGCCAGCAGCCAAGATGTCCAGAACAATGAGCAGTTCTTC
11,-,TRBJ1-2,TRBV9,-,CASSVGGGYTF,TGTGCCAGCAGCGTAGGTGGCGGCTACACCTTC
14,-,TRBJ1-6,TRBV2,TRBD1,CASSEDRFNSPLHF,TGTGCCAGCAGTGAGGACAGGTTTAACTCACCCCTCCACTTT
15,-,TRBJ2-2,TRBV5-4,TRBD1,CASSSGQVSTGELFF,TGTGCCAGCAGCTCGGGACAGGTTAGCACCGGGGAGCTGTTTTTT
15,-,TRBJ2-1,TRBV6-5,-,CASTITSSSYNEQFF,TGTGCCAGCACCATTACTAGCAGCTCCTACAATGAGCAGTTCTTC
17,-,TRBJ2-2,TRBV9,-,CASSTTAVGVITGELFF,TGTGCCAGCAGCACCACTGCGGTAGGAGTTATCACCGGGGAGCTGTTTTTT
20,-,TRBJ2-1,TRBV6-6,TRBD2,CASSKGGLAGRAQDADEQFF,TGTGCCAGCAGCAAGGGCGGGCTAGCGGGGCGGGCACAAGACGCAGATGAGCAGTTCTTC
14,-,TRBJ2-1,TRBV29-1,-,CSVETTASYNEQFF,TGCAGCGTTGAGACGACAGCCAGCTACAATGAGCAGTTCTTC
11,-,TRBJ1-2,TRBV6-5,-,CASSSRDGYTF,TGTGCCAGCAGTTCCAGGGATGGCTACACCTTC
17,-,TRBJ2-5,TRBV7-3,TRBD2,CASSSGRGGSIQETQYF,TGTGCCAGCAGCTCCGGTCGGGGAGGGAGTATACAAGAGACCCAGTACTTC
15,-,TRBJ1-4,TRBV2,-,CASRVTRATNEKLFF,TGTGCCAGCAGAGTAACCCGAGCAACTAATGAAAAACTGTTTTTT
13,-,TRBJ2-3,TRBV19,TRBD1,CASRDRGTDTQYF,TGTGCCAGCCGGGACAGGGGCACAGATACGCAGTATTTT
14,-,TRBJ1-2,TRBV5-1,-,CASSSAQGIGGYTF,TGCGCCAGCAGCTCGGCCCAGGGGATAGGTGGCTACACCTTC
16,few,TRBJ2-7,TRBV4-3,TRBD1,CASSYSGTGESYEQYF,TGCGCCAGCAGCTACTCCGGGACAGGGGAGTCCTACGAGCAGTACTTC
13,-,TRBJ1-5,TRBV12-3/TRBV12-4,-,CASSLMQGQPQHF,TGTGCCAGCAGTTTAATGCAGGGACAGCCCCAGCATTTT